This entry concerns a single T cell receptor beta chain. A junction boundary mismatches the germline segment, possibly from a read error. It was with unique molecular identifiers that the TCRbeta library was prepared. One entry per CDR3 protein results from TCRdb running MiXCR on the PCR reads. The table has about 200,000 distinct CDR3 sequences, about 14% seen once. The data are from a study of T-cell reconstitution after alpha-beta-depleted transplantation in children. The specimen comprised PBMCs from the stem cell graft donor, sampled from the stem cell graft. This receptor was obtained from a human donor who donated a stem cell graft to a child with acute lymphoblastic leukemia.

CDR3 loop: CASGQEETGRETHEQYF. For the CDR3, the DNA is TGCGCCAGCGGCCAAGAGGAAACGGGTCGGGAGACCCACGAGCAGTACTTC. The chain carries TRBV4-1 and TRBJ2-7; a weak D match, TRBD2 (6 bases). The germline gives CDR1 MGHRA, CDR2 YSYEKL. The CDR3 totals 17 residues.